This TCR beta chain came from a study of blood T cell repertoires in COVID-19. For the study at large: Acute and convalescent COVID-19 samples came from the United States, Italy and Spain.

Germline CDR1 MNHEY, CDR2 SVGEGT. This CDR3 has 14 residues. Trimming pared 2 bases from V and 1 base from J, leaving 8 bases between. In the original analysis: Nucleated cell counts were estimated from reference gene primer amplification. Profiling relied on immunoSEQ multiplex PCR, and the TCRdb table lists in-frame clones only, not all of them. D and trimming come from the DNA, and the V and J calls and clone size come from that table. This table has about 200,000 clones, 85% to 95% appearing once. Seattle's cohort entered during active infection and was followed longitudinally. The sample taken for sequencing was peripheral blood. The source is a man aged 25 to 40 with COVID-19, enrolled during active disease. The chain has TRBV6-2 or TRBV6-3 and TRBJ1-1; D unresolved. The CDR3 loop reads CASSYGTGNTEAFF. For the CDR3, the DNA is TGTGCCAGCAGTTACGGCACGGGGAACACTGAAGCTTTCTTT.